The clone carrying this TCR beta chain was recorded a few times. The antigen is undetermined. CDR3 length equals 15 residues. V lost 4 bases, J lost 3 bases, and 14 bases lay in between. Germline V lookup: CDR1 KGHDR, CDR2 SFDVKD. This record belongs to a study of T cells after yellow fever vaccination. Whole-study findings and limits: Researchers noted that a small share of clonotypes showed up in both CD4 and CD8 compartments.

The authors made TCR cDNA by 5'RACE template switching, adding a universal primer site and UMIs. TCRdb reanalysed the 5' RACE reads using MiXCR and keeps one entry per CDR3 protein. The sample carries roughly 520,000 distinct CDR3 sequences, 20% to 25% recorded once. The source is a man younger than 35 who received the YFV17D yellow fever vaccine. V gene TRBV24-1 combines with J gene TRBJ2-5, with D possibly being TRBD1 (6 bases). The sample was PBMCs, taken roughly 23 days after the first yellow fever vaccination. CDR3 nucleotide sequence: TGTGCCACCAGTGAGCCCCGGGACAACGAAGAGACCCAGTACTTC. Its protein is CATSEPRDNEETQYF.